The source of this TCR beta chain is a study of somatic mutations in cytotoxic T cells in rheumatoid arthritis. Worth noting for this clone: What it binds is not known.

General study points: Patients with a largest CD8+ clone exceeding 20% of CD8+ cells numbered about an eighth of the 65.

Some clones are missing from TCRdb's copy, which holds only in-frame ones; the method was immunoSEQ multiplex PCR. In the table there are 13,000 to 15,000 clones, around 70% of which are singletons. This TCR was sampled from an adult with rheumatoid arthritis. The sample was CD8+ T cells sorted from blood.

CDR3 sequence: CASSLDQGDSGNQPQHF. CDR3 in DNA: TGTGCCAGCAGCTTGGACCAGGGGGATAGCGGCAATCAGCCCCAGCATTTT. The chain is built from TRBV5-6 and TRBJ1-5, with 7 bases matching TRBD1. Germline assignment: CDR1 SGHDT and CDR2 YYEEEE. With 0 bases clipped from V and 2 bases from J, the junction kept 8 bases outside the gene matches. CDR3 length: 17 residues.